Below are 14 T cell receptor beta chains sequenced from a single sample in a study of blood T cells in healthy people across ages (dated by TCRdb to the mid-2010s). The library was generated by 5' RACE. A second PCR of roughly 6 to 11 cycles was run with a J-beta primer mix and a sample-barcoded 5' primer. TCRdb applied fastp at Q25 and MiXCR to the public reads, then kept only in-frame beta chains. Duplicate CDR3 protein sequences are folded into a single record with the most common DNA and genes. Across this sample there are approximately 2,000,000 distinct CDR3 sequences, with roughly two fifths seen only once. The ten biggest clones cover approximately 22% of the sample. Sample: blood. Source of these receptors: a human donor in good health.

The chain carries TRBV20-1 and TRBJ1-4, with D uncertain. CDR1 is DFQATT and CDR2 is SNEGSKA in the germline V gene (reference sequence). Trimming stripped 0 bases from V and 7 bases from J, with 15 bases between. This CDR3 is 15 amino acids long. The DNA for the CDR3 is TGCAGTGCTAGAGACCTAAGGCTAGCGGGTGAAAAACTGTTTTTT. Its translation is CSARDLRLAGEKLFF.

The chain uses TRBV7-2 and TRBJ2-5, with D possibly matching TRBD2 (6 bases). This CDR3 spans 14 amino acids. The germline V gene encodes CDR1 SGHTA and CDR2 FQGNSA. Trimming took off 6 bases at V and 5 bases at J, with 16 bases between the two ends. The CDR3 spells CASSTPGGVETQYF. CDR3 nucleotides: TGTGCCAGCAGTACCCCAGGAGGGGTGGAGACCCAGTACTTC.

This clonotype was recorded a few times. The V call is TRBV10-3, the J call TRBJ2-5; D may be TRBD1 or TRBD2 (5 bases each). Germline V gene lookup returns CDR1 ENHRY and CDR2 SYGVKD. Trimming took off 3 bases at V and 5 bases at J, with 13 bases between the two ends. The CDR3 is made up of 14 amino acids. Here the CDR3 DNA reads TGTGCCATCAGTGAAGGGACGGTCCTGGAGACCCAGTACTTC. This gives the protein CAISEGTVLETQYF.

V gene TRBV25-1 combines with J gene TRBJ2-7, with 8 bases lining up with TRBD1. The CDR3 extends over 13 amino acids. Germline CDR1 MGHDK, CDR2 SYGVNS. The J segment lost 6 bases and the V segment lost 6 bases, leaving 7 bases of the junction unmatched. This CDR3 is CASRFGQGLEQYF. DNA for the CDR3: TGTGCCAGCAGGTTTGGACAGGGACTCGAGCAGTACTTC.

As for this clonotype: In this CDR3 the conserved last residue, phenylalanine or tryptophan, is missing, so a read error is likely. The genes are TRBV4-3 and TRBJ1-3; D gene ambiguous. The CDR3 runs to 16 residues. In germline, CDR1 is LGHNA, CDR2 YSLEER. The ends were cut back, 0 bases at V and 2 bases at J, with 11 bases in the middle. The DNA for the CDR3 is TGCGCCAGCAGCCAAGATAATTGGGGTGCTGGAAACACCATATATTGT. Encoded protein: CASSQDNWGAGNTIYC.

V and J are TRBV20-1 and TRBJ2-7; 8 nucleotides match TRBD2. The CDR3 is made up of 13 amino acids. Germline V gene lookup returns CDR1 DFQATT and CDR2 SNEGSKA (reference sequence). V was pared by 6 bases and J by 3 bases, with 7 bases of the junction left unmatched. For the CDR3, the DNA is TGCAGTGCCAGCGGGGGAACTAACTACGAGCAGTACTTC. It yields the protein CSASGGTNYEQYF.

The chain uses TRBV20-1 and TRBJ2-1; no definite D call. Trimming stripped 3 bases from V and 1 base from J, with 13 bases between. This CDR3 spans 15 amino acids. In germline, CDR1 is DFQATT, CDR2 SNEGSKA (reference sequence). CDR3 in amino acids: CSASPPVVSYNEQFF. The CDR3 DNA reads TGCAGTGCTAGCCCCCCAGTGGTGTCCTACAATGAGCAGTTCTTC.

The V gene is TRBV3-1, the J gene TRBJ2-3; 8 bases match TRBD1. Germline V gives CDR1 LGHDT, CDR2 YNNKEL (reference sequence). The J segment lost 3 bases and the V segment lost 5 bases, leaving 4 bases of the junction unmatched. The CDR3 extends over 14 amino acids. This CDR3 is CASSGTGRTDTQYF. CDR3 DNA sequence: TGTGCCAGCAGCGGGACAGGTAGAACAGATACGCAGTATTTT.

This CDR3 reads CAISPIPGQGDQETQYF. In DNA, the CDR3 is TGTGCCATCAGCCCCATCCCGGGACAGGGAGATCAAGAGACCCAGTACTTC. The chain has TRBV10-3 and TRBJ2-5, with TRBD1 matching 9 bases. The J segment lost 2 bases and the V segment lost 6 bases, leaving 13 bases of the junction unmatched. CDR3 length equals 17 residues. Germline V CDR1 and CDR2: ENHRY, SYGVKD.

This clonotype was counted between two and nine times. The chain combines TRBV29-1 with TRBJ2-5, with 10 positions matching TRBD2. Germline values: CDR1 SQVTM, CDR2 ANQGSEA. The CDR3 covers 13 residues. Trimming took 6 bases from V and 4 from J; bases not matched to a gene: 5. As DNA, the CDR3 is TGCAGCGTCCTAGCGGGGGAGGCAGAGACCCAGTACTTC. As protein: CSVLAGEAETQYF.

CDR3: CASSSHLGVETQYF. CDR3 nucleotides: TGTGCCAGCAGCTCACATCTAGGGGTAGAGACCCAGTACTTC. The chain combines TRBV7-9 with TRBJ2-5, with D possibly matching TRBD1 (5 bases). With 4 bases removed from V and 4 bases from J, the gap between germline ends came to 13 bases. Looked up from germline, CDR1 is SEHNR and CDR2 is FQNEAQ (reference sequence). The length of the CDR3 is 14 residues.

Concerning this clonotype: One end of the junction is discordant with germline, which a read error may explain. The chain has TRBV19 and TRBJ2-7; tentative D call: TRBD2 (6 bases). Germline values: CDR1 LNHDA, CDR2 SQIVND (reference sequence). The length of the CDR3 is 15 residues. The CDR3: CASSREPRGSYEQYF. The CDR3 nucleotides are TGTGCCAGTAGTCGGGAGCCAAGGGGCTCCTACGAGCAGTACTTT.

The chain uses TRBV7-8 and TRBJ2-5; a possible D gene is TRBD1 (8 bases). Trimming took 5 bases from V and 11 from J, leaving 18 bases between them. From germline, CDR1 is SGHVS and CDR2 FQNEAQ. The CDR3 runs to 13 residues. CDR3 in amino acids: CASSPFGQGGQYF. The CDR3 DNA reads as TGTGCCAGCAGCCCCTTCGGACAGGGAGGGCAGTACTTC.

With regard to this clonotype: At one boundary the junction diverges from the germline segment, which might be a read error. J is TRBJ1-5 and V is TRBV12-3 or TRBV12-4; D unresolved. The CDR3 runs to 14 residues. The CDR3 region is CANSFSQDRQPQHF. DNA for the CDR3: TGTGCCAACAGTTTTTCGCAGGATCGGCAGCCCCAGCATTTT.